This T cell receptor (beta chain) emerged from a study of blood T cell repertoires in COVID-19. Study details: Samples representing acute and convalescent COVID-19 were sourced from the United States, Italy and Spain. T cells, B-cell-depleted T cells, or PBMCs provided the cDNA or gDNA that served as material.

The CDR3 is 18 amino acids. Trimming took off 2 bases at V and 0 bases at J, with 17 bases between the two ends. Germline V gene data show CDR1 as SGHTA and CDR2 as FQGNSA. The data were produced by immunoSEQ multiplex PCR, yet TCRdb's version contains in-frame clones alone and is incomplete. Found here are 65,000 to 70,000 clones, around 81% of them singletons; the top ten hold just over 4.5%. J is TRBJ2-1 and V is TRBV7-2, with TRBD2 as a possible D gene (6 bases). The clonotype originates from a woman aged 55-69 years with acute or convalescent COVID-19. Sequenced material: peripheral blood. In DNA, the CDR3 is TGTGCCAGCAGCTTACGAATAGCCCGGGGGAGCTCCTACAATGAGCAGTTCTTC. Translation: CASSLRIARGSSYNEQFF.